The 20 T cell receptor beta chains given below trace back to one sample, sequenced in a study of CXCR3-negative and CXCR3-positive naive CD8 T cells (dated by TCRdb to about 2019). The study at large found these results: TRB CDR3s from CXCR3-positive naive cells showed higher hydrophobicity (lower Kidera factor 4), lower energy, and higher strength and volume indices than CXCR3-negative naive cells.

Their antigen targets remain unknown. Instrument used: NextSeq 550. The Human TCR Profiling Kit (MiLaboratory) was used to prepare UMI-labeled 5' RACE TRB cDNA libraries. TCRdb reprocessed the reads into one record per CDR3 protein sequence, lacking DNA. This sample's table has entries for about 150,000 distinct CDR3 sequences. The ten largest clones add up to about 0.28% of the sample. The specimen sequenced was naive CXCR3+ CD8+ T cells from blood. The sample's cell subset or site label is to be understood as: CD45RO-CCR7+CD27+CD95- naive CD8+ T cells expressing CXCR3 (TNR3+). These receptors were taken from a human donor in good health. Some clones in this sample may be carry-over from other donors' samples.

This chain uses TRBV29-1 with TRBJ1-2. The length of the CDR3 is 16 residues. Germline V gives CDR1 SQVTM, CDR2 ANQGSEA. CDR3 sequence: CSAEVQASSNFYGYTF. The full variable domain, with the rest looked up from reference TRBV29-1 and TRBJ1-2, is SAVISQKPSRDICQRGTSLTIQCQVDSQVTMMFWYRQQPGQSLTLIATANQGSEATYESGFVIDKFPISRPNLTFSTLTVSNMSPEDSSIYLCSAEVQASSNFYGYTFGSGTRLTVV.

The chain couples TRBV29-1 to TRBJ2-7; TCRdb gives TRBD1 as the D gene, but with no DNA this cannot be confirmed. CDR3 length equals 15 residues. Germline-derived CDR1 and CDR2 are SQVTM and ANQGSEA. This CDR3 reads CSVEGTGTPTYEQYF.

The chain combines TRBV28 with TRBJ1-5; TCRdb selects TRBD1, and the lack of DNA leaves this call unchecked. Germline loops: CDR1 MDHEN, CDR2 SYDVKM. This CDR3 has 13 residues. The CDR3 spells CASSLGGLQPQHF.

The CDR3: CASSQDHFTGSTDTQYF. The rearrangement links TRBV4-1 to TRBJ2-3; the D call of TRBD1 rests on TCRdb alone, since no DNA is present to check it. This CDR3 has 17 residues. Germline V gives CDR1 MGHRA, CDR2 YSYEKL.

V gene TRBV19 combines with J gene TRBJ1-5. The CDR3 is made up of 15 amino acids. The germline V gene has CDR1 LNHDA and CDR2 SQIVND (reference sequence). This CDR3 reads CASSIVSGSNQPQHF.

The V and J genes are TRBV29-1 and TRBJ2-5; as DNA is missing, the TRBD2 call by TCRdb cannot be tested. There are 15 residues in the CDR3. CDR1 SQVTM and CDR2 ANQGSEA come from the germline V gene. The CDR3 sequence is CSVGKRLAGGETQYF.

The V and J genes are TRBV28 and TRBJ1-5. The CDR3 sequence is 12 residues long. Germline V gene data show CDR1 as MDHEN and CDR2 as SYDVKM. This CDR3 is CASSSLNQPQHF.

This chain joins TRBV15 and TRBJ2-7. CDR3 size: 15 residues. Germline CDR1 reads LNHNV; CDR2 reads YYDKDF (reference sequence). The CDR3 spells CATSRVYSNLDEQYF.

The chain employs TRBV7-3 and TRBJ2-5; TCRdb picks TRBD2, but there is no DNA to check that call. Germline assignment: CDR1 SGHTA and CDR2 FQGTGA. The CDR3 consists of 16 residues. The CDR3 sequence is CASSLGLRPYQETQYF.

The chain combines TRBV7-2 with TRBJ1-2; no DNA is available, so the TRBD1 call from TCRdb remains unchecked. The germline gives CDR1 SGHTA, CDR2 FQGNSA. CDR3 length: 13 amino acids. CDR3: CASFEGGGNGYTF.

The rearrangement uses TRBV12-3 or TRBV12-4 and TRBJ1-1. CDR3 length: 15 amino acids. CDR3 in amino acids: CASSLTFPSNTEAFF.

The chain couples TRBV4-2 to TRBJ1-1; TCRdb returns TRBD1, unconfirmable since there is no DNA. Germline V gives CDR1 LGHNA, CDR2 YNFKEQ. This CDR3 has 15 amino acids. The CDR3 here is CASSQTTGLGTEAFF.

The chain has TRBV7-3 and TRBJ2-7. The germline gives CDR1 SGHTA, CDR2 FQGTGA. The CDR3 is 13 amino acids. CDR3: CASSPSASYEQYF.

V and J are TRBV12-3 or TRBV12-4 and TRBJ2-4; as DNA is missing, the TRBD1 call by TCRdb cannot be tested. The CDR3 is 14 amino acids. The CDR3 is CASSPGLAKNIQYF.

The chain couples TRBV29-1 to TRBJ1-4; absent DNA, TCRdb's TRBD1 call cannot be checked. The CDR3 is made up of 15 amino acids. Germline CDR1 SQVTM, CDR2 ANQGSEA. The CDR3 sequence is CSVEEGRGLREKLFF.

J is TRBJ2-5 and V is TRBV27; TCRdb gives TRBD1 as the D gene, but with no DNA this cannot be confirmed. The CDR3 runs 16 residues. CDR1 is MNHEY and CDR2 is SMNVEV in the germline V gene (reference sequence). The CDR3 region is CASAKGEFGAGETQYF.

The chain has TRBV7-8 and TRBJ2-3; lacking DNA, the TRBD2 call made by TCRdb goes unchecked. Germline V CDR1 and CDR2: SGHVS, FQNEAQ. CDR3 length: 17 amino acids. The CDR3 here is CASSRGEGGPATDTQYF.

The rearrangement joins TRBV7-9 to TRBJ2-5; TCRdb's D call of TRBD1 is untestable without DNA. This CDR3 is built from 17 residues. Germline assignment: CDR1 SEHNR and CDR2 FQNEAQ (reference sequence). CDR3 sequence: CASSPGWPGTTKETQYF.

The CDR3 reads CASSQRTRAGYEQYF. The chain uses TRBV23-1 and TRBJ2-7; TCRdb picks TRBD1, but there is no DNA to check that call. TRBV23-1 is noted as an ORF with a role that remains uncertain. This CDR3 has 15 amino acids.

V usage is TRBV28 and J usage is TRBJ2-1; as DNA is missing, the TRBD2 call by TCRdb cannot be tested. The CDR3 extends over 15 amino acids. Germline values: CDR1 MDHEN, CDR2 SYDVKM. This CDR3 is CASSYLAGEYNEQFF.